The 19 T cell receptor beta chains given below trace back to one sample, sequenced in a study of naive and memory T cell subsets. Amplification of ligated cDNA took four PCR rounds with SP2 and nested alpha and beta constant primers. TCRdb fed the UMI-ligation and nested PCR reads into MiXCR, producing one record per CDR3 protein. The sample consists of 20,000 to 25,000 distinct CDR3 sequences, approximately 6% of them appearing once. The treatment here: skin biopsy from PPD injection site in Mantoux-positive individual. A UMI-containing oligonucleotide was joined by 3' ligation to the TCR cDNA template. Sequencing was performed on skin, taken from a tuberculin skin test site. The source is an adult in good health.

The table lists this clonotype with many counts. The gene calls are TRBV21-1 and TRBJ1-2; the table's D gene call, TRBD1, was not cross checked with the DNA. TRBV21-1 is a pseudogene segment. CDR3 length equals 15 residues. The CDR3 DNA reads TGTGCCAGCACCAAGGGGGGGAAATTCTACTATGGCTACACCTTC. Translation: CASTKGGKFYYGYTF.

This rearrangement joins TRBV6-4 to TRBJ1-1, with D unclear. Germline V gene data show CDR1 as MRHNA and CDR2 as SNTAGT. The V end lost 2 bases, the J end lost 3 bases, and 10 bases lay between the germline ends. The CDR3 sequence is 14 residues long. CDR3 nucleotides: TGTGCCAGCAGTGACACCCCGGGCGACACTGAAGCTTTCTTT. It yields the protein CASSDTPGDTEAFF.

This clonotype came up many times. The V gene is TRBV4-3, the J gene TRBJ2-1; 10 nucleotides agree with TRBD2. Germline V gene data show CDR1 as LGHNA and CDR2 as YSLEER. J was trimmed by 5 bases and V by 2 bases; bases with no gene match: 12. The CDR3 extends over 18 amino acids. The CDR3 is CASSQTRTLAGAHNEQFF. The CDR3 DNA sequence: TGCGCCAGCAGCCAAACCCGAACTCTAGCGGGAGCCCACAATGAGCAGTTCTTC.

This clonotype occurred many times. This chain uses TRBV20-1 with TRBJ2-7; D gene uncertain. CDR1 DFQATT and CDR2 SNEGSKA come from the germline V gene (reference sequence). Trimming pared 4 bases from V and 7 bases from J, leaving 8 bases between. The CDR3 sequence is 10 residues long. The CDR3 protein is CSANWYEQYF. In nucleotides, the CDR3 is TGCAGTGCTAATTGGTATGAGCAGTACTTC.

Ten or more counts support this clonotype. The V call is TRBV14, the J call TRBJ1-1; 9 bases align to TRBD1. Germline CDR1 and CDR2: SGHDN and FVKESK. The V gene end was trimmed by 3 bases and the J gene end by 4 bases; junction bases not matched to a gene: 6. The CDR3 is 15 residues long. The CDR3 DNA follows: TGTGCCAGCAGCCAGACAGGGGGACGGTTCACTGAAGCTTTCTTT. Translation gives CASSQTGGRFTEAFF.

This clonotype has ten or more counts. V usage is TRBV7-9 and J usage is TRBJ2-6, with unresolved D. This CDR3 is 16 amino acids long. Germline lookup yields CDR1 SEHNR and CDR2 FQNEAQ (reference sequence). V was shortened by 5 bases and J by 4 bases, with 15 bases between the two germline ends. CDR3 in DNA: TGTGCCAGCAGCCCATCTGGGGTGGTGGGGGCCAACGTCCTGACTTTC. Translated, it gives CASSPSGVVGANVLTF.

The table lists this clonotype with many counts. This chain links TRBV6-5 with TRBJ2-5; no reliable D call. Germline loops: CDR1 MNHEY, CDR2 SVGAGI. V was trimmed by 0 bases and J by 4 bases, leaving 9 bases between them. CDR3 length: 14 amino acids. This chain's CDR3 is CASSYSLVRETQYF. The CDR3 DNA is TGTGCCAGCAGTTACTCGTTAGTCCGAGAGACCCAGTACTTC.

The V and J genes are TRBV6-6 and TRBJ2-5; D is possibly TRBD2 (6 bases). The CDR3 loop spans 16 amino acids. Germline CDR1 and CDR2: MNHNY and SVGAGI (reference sequence). The germline V and J ends were trimmed by 7 bases and 7 bases, with 25 bases remaining between them. The CDR3 here is CASTNVRGVREGTQYF. The DNA for the CDR3 is TGTGCCAGCACCAACGTGCGGGGAGTCCGGGAAGGGACCCAGTACTTC.

Only a few counts were recorded for this clonotype. This chain links TRBV12-5 with TRBJ1-2; unclear D gene. The germline gives CDR1 LGHNT, CDR2 FRNRAP. This CDR3 has 11 amino acids. The V and J ends lost 0 bases and 13 bases respectively, with 9 bases between them. The CDR3 nucleotides read TGTGCTAGTGGTTTGGTACAACTCCGCACCTTC. Amino acids: CASGLVQLRTF.

This clonotype has a handful of counts. V gene TRBV6-6 combines with J gene TRBJ1-5, with D possibly matching TRBD1 (5 bases). In germline, CDR1 is MNHNY, CDR2 SVGAGI (reference sequence). The CDR3 consists of 15 residues. V lost 7 bases and J 4 bases, leaving 17 bases between the germline ends. The CDR3 here is CASTNLGTSNQPQHF. CDR3 DNA sequence: TGTGCCAGCACCAACTTGGGGACTTCTAATCAGCCCCAGCATTTT.

The V gene is TRBV15, the J gene TRBJ1-5; no firm D call. Germline assignment: CDR1 LNHNV and CDR2 YYDKDF (reference sequence). The V and J ends lost 5 bases and 3 bases respectively, with 5 bases between them. The CDR3 runs 12 residues. DNA for the CDR3: TGTGCCACCAGCCGGGACAATCAGCCCCAGCATTTT. It codes for CATSRDNQPQHF.

This clonotype was recorded many times. The chain is built from TRBV28 and TRBJ2-7, with D hard to call. This CDR3 spans 13 amino acids. Trimming left V 2 bases short and J 4 bases short, with 9 bases between. The V gene's germline CDR1 is MDHEN and CDR2 SYDVKM. This CDR3 is CASSLEVQYEQYF. The CDR3 bases are TGTGCCAGCAGTTTAGAGGTCCAGTACGAGCAGTACTTC.

This clonotype was found many times. The V and J genes are TRBV18 and TRBJ2-3; no reliable D call. The CDR3 is 13 amino acids. Trimming took off 5 bases at V and 2 bases at J, with 8 bases between the two ends. Per germline, CDR1 KGHSH and CDR2 LQKENI. The CDR3 region has the DNA TGTGCCAGCTCAACTCATAACACAGATACGCAGTATTTT. Translating it yields CASSTHNTDTQYF.

Ten or more counts support this clonotype. This sequence joins TRBV2 and TRBJ2-7, with TRBD2 as a possible D gene (6 bases). This CDR3 is built from 14 residues. Germline V gene lookup returns CDR1 SNHLY and CDR2 FYNNEI. The V and J ends lost 6 bases and 5 bases respectively, with 17 bases between them. This CDR3 reads CASSILASRNEQYF. The CDR3 coding sequence is TGTGCCAGCAGCATACTAGCTAGCCGGAACGAGCAGTACTTC.

This clonotype was found many times. The rearrangement links TRBV18 to TRBJ2-1, with 10 bases identical to TRBD2. Per the germline V gene, CDR1 is KGHSH and CDR2 is LQKENI. This CDR3 has 17 amino acids. The J segment lost 5 bases and the V segment lost 3 bases, leaving 10 bases of the junction unmatched. CDR3 residues: CASSPQREGPLNNEQFF. DNA of the CDR3: TGTGCCAGCTCACCCCAGCGGGAGGGCCCTCTGAACAATGAGCAGTTCTTC. Supplemented by reference TRBV18 and TRBJ2-1, the full variable domain reads NAGVMQNPRHLVRRRGQEARLRCSPMKGHSHVYWYRQLPEEGLKFMVYLQKENIIDESGMPKERFSAEFPKEGPSILRIQQVVRGDSAAYFCASSPQREGPLNNEQFFGPGTRLTVL.

Many counts were recorded for this clonotype. The chain uses TRBV4-1 and TRBJ2-7; D call uncertain. Between the trimmed V and J ends, which lost 1 base and 2 bases, there was a span of 12 bases. The germline gives CDR1 MGHRA, CDR2 YSYEKL. The CDR3 contains 15 residues. The CDR3 is CASSQVRKDPYEQYF. DNA of the CDR3: TGCGCCAGCAGCCAAGTCAGAAAGGATCCCTACGAGCAGTACTTC.

This clonotype was seen repeatedly, ten times or more. The chain links TRBV29-1 to TRBJ1-2; 7 bases fit TRBD1. This CDR3 contains 13 residues. In germline, CDR1 is SQVTM, CDR2 ANQGSEA. V was pared by 1 base and J by 8 bases, with 7 bases of the junction left unmatched. The CDR3 region has the DNA TGCAGCGTTGAAGGTCCCAGGGGGGTAGGCTACACCTTC. Protein product: CSVEGPRGVGYTF. Supplemented by reference TRBV29-1 and TRBJ1-2, the full variable domain reads SAVISQKPSRDICQRGTSLTIQCQVDSQVTMMFWYRQQPGQSLTLIATANQGSEATYESGFVIDKFPISRPNLTFSTLTVSNMSPEDSSIYLCSVEGPRGVGYTFGSGTRLTVV.

This clonotype was counted only a few times. The chain carries TRBV20-1 and TRBJ1-6, with D uncertain. V was pared by 5 bases and J by 4 bases, with 12 bases between. The CDR3 spans 14 residues. Per the germline V gene, CDR1 is DFQATT and CDR2 is SNEGSKA (reference sequence). CDR3: CSAAAPVYNSPLHF. The CDR3 bases are TGCAGTGCTGCCGCCCCAGTTTATAATTCACCCCTCCACTTT.

Many counts were recorded for this clonotype. This chain links TRBV4-3 with TRBJ2-1; 7 bases fit TRBD2. J was trimmed by 8 bases and V by 0 bases; bases with no gene match: 7. Germline V gene data show CDR1 as LGHNA and CDR2 as YSLEER. This CDR3 has 15 residues. CDR3 sequence (DNA): TGCGCCAGCAGCCAAGATTGGACTAGTTGGTATGAGCAGTTCTTC. This encodes CASSQDWTSWYEQFF.